These T cell receptor beta chains were read from a single sample in a study of shared clonotypes between healthy human individuals. Assay: immunoSEQ multiplex PCR; the TCRdb copy retains only in-frame clones and omits some. Of some 2 million clones in the sample, over 85% were seen once. Sample: naive CD8+ T cells sorted from blood. These receptors were taken from a man younger than 35 in good health. Each CDR3 is given with its conserved first and last residue.

>TRBV5-4|TRBJ2-5
CASSLDGTGGTQYF
>TRBV27|TRBJ2-1
CASSLSRLAVYNEQFF
>TRBV10-1|TRBJ2-7
CASSSRTSGGTYEQYF
>TRBV4-3|TRBJ2-2
CASSQVQVAGEPGELFF
>TRBV27|TRBJ2-3
CASSLYASADTQYF
>TRBV9|TRBJ1-1
CASSVGSVEGTEAFF
>TRBV30|TRBJ1-4
CAWSWDIGKLFF
>TRBV25-1|TRBJ1-4
CASRGTNEKLFF
>TRBV19|TRBJ2-1
CASSMGAASYNEQFF
>TRBV6-6|TRBJ2-1
CASRPPGDSYNEQFF
>TRBV5-4|TRBJ2-3
CASSLGAVTDTQYF
>TRBV5-1|TRBJ2-7
CASSKDRSLSYEQYF
>TRBV7-9|TRBJ2-5
CASSLRLGQGEETQYF
>TRBV4-1|TRBJ1-2
CASSQETGGRGYTF
>TRBV6-6|TRBJ2-1
CASSHGHNEQFF
>TRBV10-1|TRBJ1-1
CASSDGGQGDHDTEAFF
>TRBV27|TRBJ1-2
CASREGTGRNYGYTF